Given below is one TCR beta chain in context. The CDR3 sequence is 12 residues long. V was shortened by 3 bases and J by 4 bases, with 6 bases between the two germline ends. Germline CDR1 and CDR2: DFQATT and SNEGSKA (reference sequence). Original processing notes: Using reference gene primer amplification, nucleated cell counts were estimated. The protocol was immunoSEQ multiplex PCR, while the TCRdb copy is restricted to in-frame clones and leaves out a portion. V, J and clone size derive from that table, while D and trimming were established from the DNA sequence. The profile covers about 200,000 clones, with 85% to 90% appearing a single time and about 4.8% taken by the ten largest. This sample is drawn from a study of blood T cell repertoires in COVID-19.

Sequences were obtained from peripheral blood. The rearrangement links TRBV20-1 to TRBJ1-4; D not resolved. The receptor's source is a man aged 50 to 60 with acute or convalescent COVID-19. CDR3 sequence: CSASGSNEKLFF. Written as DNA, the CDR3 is TGCAGTGCTAGTGGGAGTAATGAAAAACTGTTTTTT.